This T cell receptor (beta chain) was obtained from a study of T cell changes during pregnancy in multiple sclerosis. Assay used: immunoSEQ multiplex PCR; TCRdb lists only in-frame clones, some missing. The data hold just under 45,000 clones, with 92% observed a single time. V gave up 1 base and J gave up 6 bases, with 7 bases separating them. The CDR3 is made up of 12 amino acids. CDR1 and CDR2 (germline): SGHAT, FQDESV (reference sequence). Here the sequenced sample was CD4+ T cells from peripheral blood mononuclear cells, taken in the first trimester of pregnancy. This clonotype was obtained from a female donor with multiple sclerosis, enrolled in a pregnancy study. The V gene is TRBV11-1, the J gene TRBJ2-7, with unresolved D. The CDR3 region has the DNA TGTGCCAGCAGCTTAGGACTCAGCGAGCAGTACTTC. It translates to CASSLGLSEQYF.